This T cell receptor beta chain was identified during a study of blood T cell repertoires in COVID-19. TCRdb's copy holds only in-frame clones and misses some; the assay was immunoSEQ multiplex PCR. Of under 150,000 clones in the sample, less than 95% were seen once. Worth noting for this clone: The sample contains more than one DNA sequence encoding this CDR3.

The germline V gene encodes CDR1 SGHTA and CDR2 FQGNSA. V gave up 0 bases and J gave up 1 base, with 7 bases separating them. The CDR3 is made up of 14 amino acids. The chain joins TRBV7-2 to TRBJ2-7; TRBD1 is a possible D gene (6 bases). Sequencing was performed on peripheral blood. The source is a human donor with active COVID-19. The donor label of this sample is uncertain. CDR3 nucleotides: TGTGCCAGCAGCTTAGCGACAGGATCCTACGAGCAGTACTTC. Protein: CASSLATGSYEQYF.